The T cell receptor (beta chain) described here comes from a study of blood T cells in healthy people across ages (dated by TCRdb to between 2015 and 2016). Background on the whole study: In model experiments, template switching captured roughly one uniquely barcoded TCR beta cDNA molecule for every two T cells. To track age-related changes in TCR beta repertoire diversity, the study relied on deep sequencing normalized with unique cDNA molecular identifiers. The donors were divided into four age groups: young (average approximately 17 years), middle-aged (approximately 42), aged (about 60) and long-lived (about 84). To avoid experimental bias, donors of different ages were randomly spread across the sequencing lanes. Using the same blood draw, the study looked at two additional independent replicas of 1 million unique cDNA reads for two donors, one aged 18 to 30 and the other aged 80 or older. The study at large found these results: Compared with the aged group, the long-lived group had more naive CD4+ T cells, fewer expanded clones and increased TCR diversity, a pattern suggesting age selection. Conclusive comparison of naive and antigen-experienced compartments was prevented by the profiling of bulk unsorted PBMCs. The percentage of naive T cells measured by flow cytometry correlated strongly with observed TCR beta diversity. Estimates of total diversity based on one million sequenced T cells were regarded as lower bounds and as underestimates. The CMV infection status of donors was not known, potentially confounding age-related changes in expanded clonotypes. Observed TCR beta diversity per million T cells fell roughly linearly with age, and a significant reduction was already apparent by age about 43.

The roughly 37 donors, aged about 6 to 100 years, were systemically healthy Caucasian individuals from Russia. Roughly 10 milliliters of peripheral blood were drawn from each donor into EDTA-treated Vacutainer tubes. PBMCs were isolated by Ficoll-Paque density-gradient centrifugation, with at least 6 million obtained per sample. Trizol reagent was used to extract total RNA from PBMCs, with at least 5 micrograms per sample. For every donor, an aliquot of PBMCs went through flow cytometry to measure the percentages of naive CD45RAhigh/CD27high T cells. Receptor libraries were prepared by 5' RACE. TCRdb names Illumina HiSeq 2500 as the instrument used. A second PCR of roughly 7 to 11 cycles was performed with a sample-barcoded 5' primer and a J-beta primer mix. Each TCR beta cDNA molecule received a unique molecular identifier from a template-switch 5' adaptor carrying 12 random nucleotides. At least 3 million CDR3-containing paired-end reads were obtained from each sample. The Mint cDNA synthesis kit, primed by a TRBC-specific oligonucleotide, was used to synthesize first-strand cDNA from all RNA. Following uracil-DNA glycosylase treatment, a first 18-cycle PCR with universal primers M1SS and BC2_uni_R was performed on all cDNA. The authors' analysis ran thus. For normalization, 1 million high-quality reads were randomly selected from each sample, with every read carrying a distinct molecular identifier. Instead of being binned into consensus sequences, reads with shared molecular identifiers were discarded. MiTCR, run with a Q25 quality threshold and the strictest error-elimination algorithm, handled CDR3 identification, clonotype clustering and error correction. A nonparametric unseen species model with Euler transformation was used to estimate a lower bound on total TCR beta diversity. TCRdb redid the processing of the public reads, applying fastp at Q25 and MiXCR, and retained in-frame beta chains. Each entry merges the rows of one CDR3 protein and shows their most common DNA and genes. The V and J calls here are based on TCRdb, not the publication. Present in this sample are 800,000 or so distinct CDR3 sequences, 46% of which were seen just once. 15% to 20% of the sample is taken by the ten largest.

Concerning this clonotype itself: Its antigen remains unidentified. No base qualities exist here, and no much larger clone lies one base off it.

The germline V end is reduced by 3 bases and the J end by 7 bases; junction bases left unmatched: 10. The CDR3 covers 15 residues, taking in both the cysteine and the phenylalanine. The retained sequence is limited to the CDR3, 45 bases, with the frame set at the first base. Sequenced sample: blood. This clonotype was obtained from an elderly man in good health. The sequence links TRBV12-3 or TRBV12-4 to TRBJ2-7; the junction holds 9 bases that match TRBD2. The CDR3 corresponds to CASSLISGSYNEQYF. The DNA sequence reads TGTGCCAGCAGTTTGATTAGCGGGAGCTACAATGAGCAGTACTTC.